A single sample is the source of the 14 T cell receptor beta chains below, sequenced in a study of blood T cell repertoires in COVID-19. Only in-frame clones appear in the TCRdb table, and some are missing; sequencing was by immunoSEQ multiplex PCR. The sample yields approximately 120,000 clones, roughly 79% seen once. The sequencing sample was made of peripheral blood. The receptors come from a human donor in a cohort sampled during active COVID-19.

This rearrangement joins TRBV7-2 to TRBJ1-6, with D possibly being TRBD1 (5 bases). The V end was cut by 1 base, the J end by 10 bases, with 14 bases between. Germline CDR1 and CDR2: SGHTA and FQGNSA. The CDR3 length is 15 residues. CDR3 amino acids: CASSLVLGAESPLHF. The CDR3 coding sequence is TGTGCCAGCAGCTTAGTTTTAGGGGCAGAGTCACCCCTCCACTTT.

V is TRBV6-5 and J is TRBJ1-1, with D possibly matching TRBD1 (5 bases). CDR1 and CDR2 from the germline V gene are MNHEY and SVGAGI. The germline V and J ends were trimmed by 6 bases and 5 bases, with 19 bases remaining between them. This CDR3 spans 15 amino acids. For the CDR3, the DNA is TGTGCCAGCAGCCCAAGGGAGGGGAGTAGAACTGAAGCTTTCTTT. This encodes CASSPREGSRTEAFF.

This clone was observed once. This rearrangement joins TRBV7-8 to TRBJ2-4; no firm D call. The CDR3 sequence is 13 residues long. Trimming left V 4 bases short and J 6 bases short, with 10 bases between. CDR1 SGHVS and CDR2 FQNEAQ come from the germline V gene. The CDR3 sequence is CASSSSPGNIQYF. Here the CDR3 DNA reads TGTGCCAGCAGCTCTTCCCCAGGAAACATTCAGTACTTC.

The J gene is TRBJ2-7, the V gene TRBV27, with TRBD2 identical over 8 bases. Germline V CDR1 and CDR2: MNHEY, SMNVEV (reference sequence). V was clipped by 6 bases and J by 3 bases; unmatched bases: 10. This CDR3 is 15 amino acids long. The CDR3 sequence: CASSNTGGAFYEQYF. The DNA of the CDR3 is TGTGCCAGCAGCAACACCGGGGGGGCATTCTACGAGCAGTACTTC.

J is TRBJ1-1 and V is TRBV6-5; D uncertain. The CDR3 is made up of 13 amino acids. The germline gives CDR1 MNHEY, CDR2 SVGAGI. Trimming cost V 2 bases and J 2 bases, with 6 bases left between them. The CDR3: CASSYSVNTEAFF. The DNA of the CDR3 is TGTGCCAGCAGTTACAGCGTAAACACTGAAGCTTTCTTT.

The rearrangement links TRBV19 to TRBJ2-1, with 14 bases fitting TRBD2. Germline lookup yields CDR1 LNHDA and CDR2 SQIVND (reference sequence). The V gene end was trimmed by 5 bases and the J gene end by 5 bases; junction bases not matched to a gene: 8. There are 17 residues in the CDR3. This chain's CDR3 is CASSLGTSGSTNNEQFF. The CDR3 DNA reads as TGTGCCAGTAGTCTCGGGACTAGCGGGAGTACCAACAATGAGCAGTTCTTC.

This clone was found once. The chain recombines TRBV2 with TRBJ2-3; D perhaps matches TRBD2 (5 bases). CDR3 size: 10 residues. Per the germline V gene, CDR1 is SNHLY and CDR2 is FYNNEI. V shed 8 bases and J shed 5 bases, with 5 bases lying between them. The CDR3 sequence: CASGGDTQYF. DNA for the CDR3: TGTGCCAGCGGAGGAGATACGCAGTATTTT.

The J gene is TRBJ2-1, the V gene TRBV11-3, with 9 bases matching TRBD2. Per germline, CDR1 SGHNT and CDR2 YENEEA. The CDR3 runs 16 residues. V dropped 2 bases and J dropped 10; count of bases not matched to a gene: 12. This chain's CDR3 is CASSLIGGGALNEQFF. CDR3 nucleotides: TGTGCCAGCAGCTTAATCGGCGGGGGGGCATTAAACGAGCAGTTCTTC.

The chain combines TRBV4-3 with TRBJ2-5; 9 bases are shared with TRBD1. The germline V gene has CDR1 LGHNA and CDR2 YSLEER. CDR3 size: 15 residues. Trimming at V came to 4 bases and at J to 6 bases, leaving 9 bases not matched to a gene. CDR3 DNA: TGCGCCAGCAGCCGGGGACAGGGAGGGGAGAAGACCCAGTACTTC. Protein sequence: CASSRGQGGEKTQYF.

The chain has TRBV29-1 and TRBJ2-3, with 13 bases identical to TRBD2. CDR3 length: 17 amino acids. CDR1 is SQVTM and CDR2 is ANQGSEA in the germline V gene. Trimming at V came to 4 bases and at J to 3 bases, leaving 10 bases not matched to a gene. DNA of the CDR3: TGCAGCGTTGGGGAAATTTGGACTAGCGGGAGTACAGATACGCAGTATTTT. Protein product: CSVGEIWTSGSTDTQYF.

This rearrangement joins TRBV25-1 to TRBJ2-1, with D possibly matching TRBD2 (6 bases). The CDR3 is 15 residues long. V shed 3 bases and J shed 4 bases, with 13 bases lying between them. Germline loops: CDR1 MGHDK, CDR2 SYGVNS. The CDR3 DNA reads TGTGCCAGCAGTGATGCGGTAGCGGTATACAATGAGCAGTTCTTC. Translation: CASSDAVAVYNEQFF.

The chain has TRBV4-1 and TRBJ2-1; 10 positions match TRBD2. The CDR3 runs 18 residues. Trimming cost V 1 base and J 3 bases; bases outside gene matches: 9. CDR1 MGHRA and CDR2 YSYEKL come from the germline V gene. As DNA, the CDR3 is TGCGCCAGCAGCCAAGTTATTCAAGCGGGGGGGGGCTACAATGAGCAGTTCTTC. It is translated as CASSQVIQAGGGYNEQFF.

The chain is built from TRBV19 and TRBJ2-5; 9 nucleotides align to TRBD2. Germline loops: CDR1 LNHDA, CDR2 SQIVND (reference sequence). CDR3 length equals 17 residues. The ends lost 1 base at V and 2 bases at J; junction bases unmatched: 8. The CDR3 reads CASSIARTSVSQETQYF. In DNA form, the CDR3 reads TGTGCCAGTAGTATAGCTAGGACTAGCGTTTCTCAAGAGACCCAGTACTTC.

This clone has a handful of counts. V usage is TRBV5-1 and J usage is TRBJ1-1; D is undetermined. Trimming removed 3 bases from V and 3 bases from J, with 12 bases in between. The V gene's germline CDR1 is SGHRS and CDR2 YFSETQ. The CDR3 consists of 14 residues. The CDR3 coding sequence is TGCGCCAGCAGCTCCCGGGAGGGTCACACTGAAGCTTTCTTT. Its translation: CASSSREGHTEAFF.